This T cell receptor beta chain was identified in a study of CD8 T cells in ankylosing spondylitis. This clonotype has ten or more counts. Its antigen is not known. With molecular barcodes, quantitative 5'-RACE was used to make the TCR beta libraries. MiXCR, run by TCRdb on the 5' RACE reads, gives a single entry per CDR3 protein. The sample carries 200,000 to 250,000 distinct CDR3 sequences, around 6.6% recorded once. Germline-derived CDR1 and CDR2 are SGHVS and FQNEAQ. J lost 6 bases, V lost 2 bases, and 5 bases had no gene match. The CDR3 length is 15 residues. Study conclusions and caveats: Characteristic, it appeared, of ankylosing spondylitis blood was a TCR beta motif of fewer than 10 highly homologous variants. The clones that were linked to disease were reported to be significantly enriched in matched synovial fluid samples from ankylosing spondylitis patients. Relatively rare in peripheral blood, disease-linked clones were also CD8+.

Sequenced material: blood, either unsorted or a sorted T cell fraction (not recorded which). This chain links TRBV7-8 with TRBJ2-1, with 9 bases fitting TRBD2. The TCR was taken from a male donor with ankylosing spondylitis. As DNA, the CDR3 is TGTGCCAGCAGCTTACTAGCGGGACCCGGCAATGAGCAGTTCTTC. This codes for CASSLLAGPGNEQFF.